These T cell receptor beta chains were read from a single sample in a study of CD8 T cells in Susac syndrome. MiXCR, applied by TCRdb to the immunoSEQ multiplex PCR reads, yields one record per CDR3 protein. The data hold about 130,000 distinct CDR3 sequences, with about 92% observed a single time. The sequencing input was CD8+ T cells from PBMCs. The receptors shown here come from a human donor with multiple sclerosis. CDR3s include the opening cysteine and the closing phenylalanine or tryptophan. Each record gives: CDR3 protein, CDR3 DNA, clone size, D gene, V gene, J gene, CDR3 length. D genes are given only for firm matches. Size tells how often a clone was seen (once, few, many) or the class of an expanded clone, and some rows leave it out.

cdr3_aa: CASSLIPLMSGANVLTF
cdr3_nt: TGTGCCAGCAGTTTAATCCCCCTGATGTCTGGGGCCAACGTCCTGACTTTC
clone_size: -
d_call: -
v_call: TRBV27
j_call: TRBJ2-6
cdr3_length: 17

cdr3_aa: CATSVSGATEAFF
cdr3_nt: TGTGCCACCAGTGTGTCCGGGGCCACTGAAGCTTTCTTT
clone_size: -
d_call: -
v_call: TRBV24-1
j_call: TRBJ1-1
cdr3_length: 13

cdr3_aa: CASSSSKYEQYF
cdr3_nt: TGTGCCAGCTCATCCTCGAAGTACGAGCAGTACTTC
clone_size: -
d_call: -
v_call: TRBV18
j_call: TRBJ2-7
cdr3_length: 12

cdr3_aa: CASSFFQGTGNTIYF
cdr3_nt: TGTGCCAGCAGCTTCTTTCAGGGGACAGGAAACACCATATATTTT
clone_size: -
d_call: -
v_call: TRBV5-4
j_call: TRBJ1-3
cdr3_length: 15

cdr3_aa: CASSTTVGRGRTEAFF
cdr3_nt: TGTGCCAGCAGTACCACGGTGGGCAGGGGAAGAACTGAAGCTTTCTTT
clone_size: -
d_call: -
v_call: TRBV27
j_call: TRBJ1-1
cdr3_length: 16

cdr3_aa: CASSLGGPPGREQYF
cdr3_nt: TGTGCCAGCAGCTTAGGGGGGCCCCCGGGACGAGAGCAGTACTTC
clone_size: -
d_call: -
v_call: TRBV5-6
j_call: TRBJ2-7
cdr3_length: 15

cdr3_aa: CASSPLYREGNTAYSNQPQHF
cdr3_nt: TGTGCCAGTAGTCCCCTCTACAGGGAAGGGAACACCGCTTATAGCAATCAGCCCCAGCATTTT
clone_size: -
d_call: -
v_call: TRBV19
j_call: TRBJ1-5
cdr3_length: 21

cdr3_aa: CASSQNAGTGLSYEQYF
cdr3_nt: TGCGCCAGCAGCCAAAATGCCGGGACAGGGCTCTCCTACGAGCAGTACTTC
clone_size: few
d_call: TRBD1
v_call: TRBV4-1
j_call: TRBJ2-7
cdr3_length: 17

cdr3_aa: CASSQDRSAEGLLSYEQYF
cdr3_nt: TGCGCCAGCAGCCAAGATCGTTCCGCCGAAGGCCTACTTTCCTACGAGCAGTACTTC
clone_size: -
d_call: -
v_call: TRBV4-1
j_call: TRBJ2-7
cdr3_length: 19

cdr3_aa: CATSDGALVLTDTQYF
cdr3_nt: TGTGCCACCAGTGACGGGGCTTTAGTATTAACGGATACGCAGTATTTT
clone_size: once
d_call: -
v_call: TRBV24-1
j_call: TRBJ2-3
cdr3_length: 16

cdr3_aa: CASSPTQETQYF
cdr3_nt: TGTGCCAGCAGCCCGACCCAAGAGACCCAGTACTTC
clone_size: -
d_call: -
v_call: TRBV11-3
j_call: TRBJ2-5
cdr3_length: 12

cdr3_aa: CASSSPNYPNEQFF
cdr3_nt: TGTGCCAGCAGCTCCCCCAACTACCCTAATGAGCAGTTCTTC
clone_size: -
d_call: -
v_call: TRBV5-6
j_call: TRBJ2-1
cdr3_length: 14